One and the same sample provided the 25 T cell receptor beta chains below, sequenced in a study of cytomegalovirus exposure and HLA in healthy donors. The primer mix had 60 Vbeta and 13 Jbeta primers. The data were produced by immunoSEQ multiplex PCR, yet TCRdb's version contains in-frame clones alone and is incomplete. Of some 130,000 clones listed, approximately 80% were seen once; the top ten hold about 3.4%. The sequencing sample was made of PBMCs. The receptors were gathered from a man in his forties in good health and CMV-seronegative.

The chain employs TRBV27 and TRBJ2-5; D unresolved. The germline V gene encodes CDR1 MNHEY and CDR2 SMNVEV (reference sequence). The V end was cut by 3 bases, the J end by 4 bases, with 12 bases between. CDR3 size: 14 residues. CDR3 DNA sequence: TGTGCCAGCAGTTTCCGGGTTTCCGGAGAGACCCAGTACTTC. It specifies CASSFRVSGETQYF.

The sample holds a few counts of this clone. The V and J genes are TRBV5-1 and TRBJ2-5, with D possibly TRBD1 on 5 matching bases. Trimming pared 3 bases from V and 1 base from J, leaving 10 bases between. The germline gives CDR1 SGHRS, CDR2 YFSETQ. This CDR3 is built from 14 residues. The DNA of the CDR3 is TGCGCCAGCAGCTCTACAGGAAGCCAAGAGACCCAGTACTTC. Translation: CASSSTGSQETQYF.

The V and J genes are TRBV10-3 and TRBJ1-4, with 8 bases identical to TRBD1. Trimming at V came to 2 bases and at J to 6 bases, leaving 5 bases not matched to a gene. The CDR3 totals 15 residues. Germline lookup yields CDR1 ENHRY and CDR2 SYGVKD. The CDR3 here is CAISERGRGHEKLFF. The CDR3 DNA sequence: TGTGCCATCAGTGAGAGGGGCAGGGGGCATGAAAAACTGTTTTTT.

This clone occurred a few times. V and J are TRBV5-5 and TRBJ1-2, with 8 bases lining up with TRBD1. The CDR3 is 17 amino acids. The ends lost 4 bases at V and 4 bases at J; junction bases unmatched: 15. Germline CDR1 and CDR2: SGHKS and YYEKEE (reference sequence). In DNA, the CDR3 is TGTGCCAGCAGCGAGAACCCCATGGGACAGGCCCTCTATGGCTACACCTTC. Translation gives CASSENPMGQALYGYTF.

The chain links TRBV27 to TRBJ2-1, with D tentatively TRBD2 (6 bases). The CDR3 spans 16 residues. V shed 5 bases and J shed 5 bases, with 19 bases lying between them. Germline V gives CDR1 MNHEY, CDR2 SMNVEV (reference sequence). The CDR3 region is CASSIRDWSSNNEQFF. The CDR3, as DNA: TGTGCCAGCAGTATACGGGACTGGAGTTCGAACAATGAGCAGTTCTTC.

In this sample, this clone turned up once. V usage is TRBV4-1 and J usage is TRBJ1-6, with D possibly being TRBD1 (6 bases). The V gene's germline CDR1 is MGHRA and CDR2 YSYEKL. This CDR3 is 18 amino acids long. Deletions cut 0 bases from V and 0 bases from J, with 12 bases between. DNA for the CDR3: TGCGCCAGCAGCCAAGAGCCAGGGGCGAGCTCCTATAATTCACCCCTCCACTTT. Translation gives CASSQEPGASSYNSPLHF.

This chain connects TRBV5-1 to TRBJ2-3; the match to TRBD1 covers 7 bases. V trimming: 5 bases; J trimming: 3 bases; junction bases outside the gene matches: 9. CDR3 length equals 15 residues. Looked up from germline, CDR1 is SGHRS and CDR2 is YFSETQ. In nucleotides, the CDR3 is TGCGCCAGCAGTTTCGACAGGGCCCTGACAGATACGCAGTATTTT. It specifies CASSFDRALTDTQYF.

The chain employs TRBV7-2 and TRBJ1-1, with TRBD1 matching over 8 bases. J was trimmed by 4 bases and V by 2 bases; bases with no gene match: 6. The CDR3 spans 15 residues. In germline, CDR1 is SGHTA, CDR2 FQGNSA. CDR3 bases: TGTGCCAGCAGCTTAATAACAGGGGGATCCACTGAAGCTTTCTTT. As protein: CASSLITGGSTEAFF.

CDR3 nucleotides: TGTGCCAGCAGACCGGCCGGGACAGGGGACACAGATACGCAGTATTTT. It codes for CASRPAGTGDTDTQYF. The chain carries TRBV9 and TRBJ2-3, with 10 bases that match TRBD1. Germline-derived CDR1 and CDR2 are SGDLS and YYNGEE. V dropped 5 bases and J dropped 2; count of bases not matched to a gene: 8. The CDR3 loop spans 16 amino acids.

The chain is built from TRBV2 and TRBJ1-4; D is unclear. The CDR3 contains 15 residues. Trimming cost V 6 bases and J 8 bases, with 19 bases left between them. The germline gives CDR1 SNHLY, CDR2 FYNNEI. The CDR3 bases are TGTGCCAGCAGAGTTCACTCGTTCGAGGGAGAAAAACTGTTTTTT. Translated, it gives CASRVHSFEGEKLFF.

The chain is built from TRBV4-2 and TRBJ1-1, with TRBD1 as a possible D gene (5 bases). The CDR3 runs 14 residues. Germline V CDR1 and CDR2: LGHNA, YNFKEQ. V lost 4 bases and J 4 bases, leaving 13 bases between the germline ends. The CDR3 sequence: CASSPPAGVTEAFF. CDR3 nucleotide sequence: TGTGCCAGCAGCCCGCCTGCGGGGGTCACTGAAGCTTTCTTT.

The chain is built from TRBV6-5 and TRBJ1-2, with D tentatively TRBD1 (6 bases). This CDR3 spans 15 amino acids. V was cut by 0 bases and J by 1 base, with 9 bases left in between. Germline V gives CDR1 MNHEY, CDR2 SVGAGI. CDR3 nucleotides: TGTGCCAGCAGTTACTCTGCAGGGGTTAACTATGGCTACACCTTC. Translating it yields CASSYSAGVNYGYTF.

J is TRBJ1-5 and V is TRBV27; unclear D gene. Trimming shortened V by 2 bases and J by 10 bases, and 15 bases separated the two germline ends. The CDR3 length is 14 residues. Germline CDR1 MNHEY, CDR2 SMNVEV (reference sequence). As DNA, the CDR3 is TGTGCCAGCAGTTTAATGCCGGGGAAGGTCCCCCAGCATTTT. Its translation is CASSLMPGKVPQHF.

The V call is TRBV5-1, the J call TRBJ2-5; the D is unclear. V gave up 1 base and J gave up 5 bases, with 12 bases separating them. The CDR3 is made up of 14 amino acids. The germline V gene encodes CDR1 SGHRS and CDR2 YFSETQ. DNA of the CDR3: TGCGCCAGCAGCTTGAATGTGGTCGGGGAGACCCAGTACTTC. It codes for CASSLNVVGETQYF.

The rearrangement uses TRBV11-3 and TRBJ1-2, with D tentatively TRBD1 (5 bases). V was trimmed by 3 bases and J by 11 bases, leaving 16 bases between them. The CDR3 covers 13 residues. CDR1 is SGHNT, CDR2 YENEEA, per germline. The CDR3 spells CASSFGGFRGYTF. CDR3 coding DNA: TGTGCCAGCAGCTTTGGGGGGTTTCGGGGTTACACCTTC.

This clone was picked up a small number of times. The chain joins TRBV6-5 to TRBJ1-5; D is possibly TRBD1 (6 bases). The CDR3 contains 12 residues. CDR1 MNHEY and CDR2 SVGAGI come from the germline V gene. Trimming removed 6 bases at V and 4 bases at J, with 7 bases between. The CDR3 coding sequence is TGTGCCAGCAGGCAGGGGAATCAGCCCCAGCATTTT. Encoded protein: CASRQGNQPQHF.

This clone was seen more than once but under ten times. CDR3 sequence: CASSGLDQPQHF. The CDR3 bases are TGTGCCAGCAGCGGACTAGACCAGCCCCAGCATTTT. The chain links TRBV2 to TRBJ1-5, with no clear D. The CDR3 contains 12 residues. Germline V gene data show CDR1 as SNHLY and CDR2 as FYNNEI. Deletions cut 6 bases from V and 7 bases from J, with 10 bases between. Together with reference TRBV2 and TRBJ1-5, the CDR3 gives the full variable domain: EPEVTQTPSHQVTQMGQEVILRCVPISNHLYFYWYRQILGQKVEFLVSFYNNEISEKSEIFDDQFSVERPDGSNFTLKIRSTKLEDSAMYFCASSGLDQPQHFGDGTRLSIL.

This clone was seen a handful of times. J is TRBJ1-4 and V is TRBV2; tentative D call: TRBD1 (5 bases). Germline values: CDR1 SNHLY, CDR2 FYNNEI. This CDR3 has 14 residues. Trimming removed 6 bases at V and 8 bases at J, with 16 bases between. CDR3 bases: TGTGCCAGCAGCAACGACCGGGGGGACGAAAAACTGTTTTTT. Amino acid sequence: CASSNDRGDEKLFF.

V and J are TRBV7-2 and TRBJ1-2, with D uncertain. CDR1 is SGHTA, CDR2 FQGNSA, per germline. V gave up 5 bases and J gave up 4 bases, with 8 bases separating them. The CDR3 runs to 12 residues. CDR3 bases: TGTGCCAGCAGCCCAAGCTCCTATGGCTACACCTTC. The encoded protein is CASSPSSYGYTF.

The rearrangement links TRBV5-1 to TRBJ2-7; 9 bases agree with TRBD1. After removal of 0 bases from V and 4 bases from J, the junction contained 5 bases not matched to a gene. CDR1 SGHRS and CDR2 YFSETQ come from the germline V gene. This CDR3 contains 15 residues. This CDR3 reads CASSLGGQGGYEQYF. The CDR3 nucleotides are TGCGCCAGCAGCTTGGGGGGACAGGGAGGATACGAGCAGTACTTC.

This clone was counted a few times. This sequence joins TRBV30 and TRBJ1-1, with TRBD1 identical over 9 bases. The V gene end was trimmed by 7 bases and the J gene end by 11 bases; junction bases not matched to a gene: 8. CDR1 and CDR2 (germline): GTSNPN, SVGIG (reference sequence). The CDR3 runs to 11 residues. DNA of the CDR3: TGTGCCTCCCGGGACAGGGCTTGGGCTTTCTTT. Translation: CASRDRAWAFF.

The chain has TRBV7-2 and TRBJ2-7, with D possibly being TRBD1 (5 bases). Germline values: CDR1 SGHTA, CDR2 FQGNSA. The CDR3 has 13 residues. V was trimmed by 1 base and J by 5 bases, leaving 9 bases between them. CDR3 coding DNA: TGTGCCAGCAGCTTAGGTCAGGGAAACGAGCAGTACTTC. This gives the protein CASSLGQGNEQYF.

The CDR3 is CASSSQPLGAKNIQYF. The CDR3 coding sequence is TGTGCCAGCAGCTCTCAGCCCCTCGGGGCCAAAAACATTCAGTACTTC. This chain links TRBV9 with TRBJ2-4; no reliable D call. V shed 4 bases and J shed 1 base, with 15 bases lying between them. CDR1 and CDR2 (germline): SGDLS, YYNGEE. This CDR3 spans 16 amino acids. The entire variable domain, with the rest obtained from reference TRBV9 and TRBJ2-4, is as follows: DSGVTQTPKHLITATGQRVTLRCSPRSGDLSVYWYQQSLDQGLQFLIQYYNGEERAKGNILERFSAQQFPDLHSELNLSSLELGDSALYFCASSSQPLGAKNIQYFGAGTRLSVL.

V and J are TRBV27 and TRBJ2-3, with a weak D call TRBD2 (5 bases). The germline CDR1 and CDR2 sequences are MNHEY and SMNVEV (reference sequence). The CDR3 runs to 15 residues. V lost 1 base to trimming and J lost 8 bases, with 16 bases between them. DNA of the CDR3: TGTGCCAGCAGTTTATTTAGCGCGATGTTGGGTACGCAGTATTTT. Its protein is CASSLFSAMLGTQYF.

This clone was observed a handful of times. The V call is TRBV4-2, the J call TRBJ2-3; 8 bases match TRBD1. V dropped 0 bases and J dropped 5; count of bases not matched to a gene: 7. The germline gives CDR1 LGHNA, CDR2 YNFKEQ. The CDR3 contains 16 residues. The CDR3: CASSQERQGAGDTQYF. The CDR3 nucleotides read TGTGCCAGCAGCCAAGAACGGCAGGGGGCCGGAGATACGCAGTATTTT.